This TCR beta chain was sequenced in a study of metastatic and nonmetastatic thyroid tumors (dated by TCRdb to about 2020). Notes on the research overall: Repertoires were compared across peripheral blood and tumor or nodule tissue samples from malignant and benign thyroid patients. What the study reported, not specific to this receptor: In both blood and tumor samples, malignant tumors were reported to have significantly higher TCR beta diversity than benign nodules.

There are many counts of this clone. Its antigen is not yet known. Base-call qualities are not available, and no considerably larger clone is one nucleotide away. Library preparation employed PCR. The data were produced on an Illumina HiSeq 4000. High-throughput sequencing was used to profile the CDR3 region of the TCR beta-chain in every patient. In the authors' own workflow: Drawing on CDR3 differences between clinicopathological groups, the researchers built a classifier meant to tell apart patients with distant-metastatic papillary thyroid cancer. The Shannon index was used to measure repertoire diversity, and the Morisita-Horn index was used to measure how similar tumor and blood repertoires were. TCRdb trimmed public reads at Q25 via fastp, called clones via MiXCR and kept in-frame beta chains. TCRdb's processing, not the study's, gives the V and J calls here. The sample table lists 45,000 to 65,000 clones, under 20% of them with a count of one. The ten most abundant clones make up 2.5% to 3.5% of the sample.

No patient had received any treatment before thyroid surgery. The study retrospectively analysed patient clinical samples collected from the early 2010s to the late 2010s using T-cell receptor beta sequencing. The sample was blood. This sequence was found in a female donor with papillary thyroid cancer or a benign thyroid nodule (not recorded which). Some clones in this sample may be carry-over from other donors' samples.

This receptor carries the CDR3 CASTQTTTGNEKLFF. The sequenced DNA is TGTGCCAGCACCCAAACCACCACTGGTAATGAAAAACTGTTTTTT. The chain employs TRBV28 and TRBJ1-4, with the D gene not confidently named. Deletion took 7 bases off V and 4 bases off J, with a span of 16 bases between the germline ends. For CDR1 and CDR2, the germline V gene lists MDHEN and SYDVKM. From the cysteine through the phenylalanine, the CDR3 covers 15 amino acids. Of all the DNA, just the CDR3 is kept, 45 bases in frame from base 1.